This TCR beta chain stems from a study of blood T cell repertoires in COVID-19. CDR1 and CDR2 from the germline V gene are SGHKS and YYEKEE (reference sequence). The V gene end was trimmed by 4 bases and the J gene end by 4 bases; junction bases not matched to a gene: 4. The CDR3 has 13 amino acids. The protocol was immunoSEQ multiplex PCR, while the TCRdb copy is restricted to in-frame clones and leaves out a portion. The table shows 100,000 to 150,000 clones, with approximately 91% occurring only once. Sequenced input: peripheral blood. V usage is TRBV5-5 and J usage is TRBJ1-2, with 7 nucleotides matching TRBD1. The sequence derives from a woman aged 80 or over with acute or convalescent COVID-19. CDR3 DNA sequence: TGTGCCAGCAGCCAACAGGGGTTCTATGGCTACACCTTC. This encodes CASSQQGFYGYTF.